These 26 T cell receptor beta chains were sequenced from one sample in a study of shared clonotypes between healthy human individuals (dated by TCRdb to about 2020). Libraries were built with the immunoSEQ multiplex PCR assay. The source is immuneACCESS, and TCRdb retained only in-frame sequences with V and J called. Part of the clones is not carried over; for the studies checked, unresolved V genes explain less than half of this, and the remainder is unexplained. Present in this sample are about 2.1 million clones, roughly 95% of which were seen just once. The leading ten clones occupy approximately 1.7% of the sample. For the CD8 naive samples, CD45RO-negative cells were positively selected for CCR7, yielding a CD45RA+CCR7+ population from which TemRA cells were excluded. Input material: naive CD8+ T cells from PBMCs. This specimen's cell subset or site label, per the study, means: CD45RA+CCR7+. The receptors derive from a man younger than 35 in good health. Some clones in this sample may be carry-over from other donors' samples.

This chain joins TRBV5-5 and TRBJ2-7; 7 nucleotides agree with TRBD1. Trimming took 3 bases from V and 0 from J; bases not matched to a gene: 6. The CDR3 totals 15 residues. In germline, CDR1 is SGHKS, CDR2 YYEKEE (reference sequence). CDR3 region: CASSSPGQFSYEQYF. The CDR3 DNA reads TGTGCCAGCAGCTCGCCGGGACAGTTCTCCTACGAGCAGTACTTC.

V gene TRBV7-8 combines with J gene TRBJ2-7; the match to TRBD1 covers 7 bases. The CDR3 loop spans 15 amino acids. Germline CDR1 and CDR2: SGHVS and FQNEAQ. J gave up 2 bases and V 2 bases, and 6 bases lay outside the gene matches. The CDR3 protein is CASSLFQGQAYEQYF. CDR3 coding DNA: TGTGCCAGCAGCTTATTCCAAGGACAGGCCTACGAGCAGTACTTC.

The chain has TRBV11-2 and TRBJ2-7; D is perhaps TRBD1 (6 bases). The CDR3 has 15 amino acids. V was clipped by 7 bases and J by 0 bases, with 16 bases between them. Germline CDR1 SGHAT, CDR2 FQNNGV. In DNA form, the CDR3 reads TGTGCCAGCACCGAGACCGGACAGTCCTCCTACGAGCAGTACTTC. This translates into CASTETGQSSYEQYF.

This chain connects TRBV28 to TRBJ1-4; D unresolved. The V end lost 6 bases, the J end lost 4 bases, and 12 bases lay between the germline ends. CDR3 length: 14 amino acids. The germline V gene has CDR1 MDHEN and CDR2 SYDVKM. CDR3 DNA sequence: TGTGCCAGCAGCTCAGGACTGTTTAATGAAAAACTGTTTTTT. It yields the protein CASSSGLFNEKLFF.

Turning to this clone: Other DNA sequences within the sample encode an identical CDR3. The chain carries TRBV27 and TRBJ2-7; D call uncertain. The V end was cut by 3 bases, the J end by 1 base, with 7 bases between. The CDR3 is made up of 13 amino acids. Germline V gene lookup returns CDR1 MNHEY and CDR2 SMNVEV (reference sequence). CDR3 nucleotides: TGTGCCAGCAGTTTGAGGATATCCTACGAGCAGTACTTC. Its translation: CASSLRISYEQYF.

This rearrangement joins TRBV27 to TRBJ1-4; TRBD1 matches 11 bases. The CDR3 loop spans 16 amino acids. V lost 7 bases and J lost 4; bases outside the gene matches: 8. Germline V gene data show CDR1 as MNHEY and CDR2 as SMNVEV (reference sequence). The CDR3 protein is CASTLAGTGGNEKLFF. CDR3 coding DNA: TGTGCCAGCACCCTCGCCGGGACAGGGGGTAATGAAAAACTGTTTTTT.

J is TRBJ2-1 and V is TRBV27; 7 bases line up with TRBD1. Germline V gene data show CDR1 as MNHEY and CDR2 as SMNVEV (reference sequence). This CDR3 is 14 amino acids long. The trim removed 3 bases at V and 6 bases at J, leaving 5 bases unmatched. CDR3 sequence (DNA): TGTGCCAGCAGTTTTCAGGGGGTGGGCAATGAGCAGTTCTTC. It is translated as CASSFQGVGNEQFF.

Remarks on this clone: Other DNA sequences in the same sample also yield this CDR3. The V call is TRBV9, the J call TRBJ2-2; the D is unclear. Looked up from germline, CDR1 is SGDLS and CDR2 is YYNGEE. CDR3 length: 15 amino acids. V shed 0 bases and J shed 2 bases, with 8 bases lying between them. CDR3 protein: CASSVVSRNTGELFF. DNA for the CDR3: TGTGCCAGCAGCGTAGTGTCTAGAAACACCGGGGAGCTGTTTTTT.

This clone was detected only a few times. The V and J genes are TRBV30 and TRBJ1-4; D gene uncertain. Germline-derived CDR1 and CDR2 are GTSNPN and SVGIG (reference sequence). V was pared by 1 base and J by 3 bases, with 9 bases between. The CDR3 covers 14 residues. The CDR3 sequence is CAWSEDLANEKLFF. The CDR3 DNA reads TGTGCCTGGAGTGAGGATTTGGCTAATGAAAAACTGTTTTTT.

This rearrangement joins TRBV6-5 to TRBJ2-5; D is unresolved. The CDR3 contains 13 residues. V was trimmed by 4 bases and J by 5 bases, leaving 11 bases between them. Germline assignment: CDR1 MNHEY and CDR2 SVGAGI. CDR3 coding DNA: TGTGCCAGCAGTTTTCACTCGTTGGAGACCCAGTACTTC. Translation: CASSFHSLETQYF.

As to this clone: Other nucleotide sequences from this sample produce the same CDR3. The CDR3 region has the DNA TGTGCCAGCAGTTTAGGGGGCGGCACCGGGGAGCTGTTTTTT. This codes for CASSLGGGTGELFF. This chain joins TRBV27 and TRBJ2-2; D might be TRBD1 (6 bases). Germline assignment: CDR1 MNHEY and CDR2 SMNVEV (reference sequence). The length of the CDR3 is 14 residues. V was trimmed by 2 bases and J by 4 bases, leaving 8 bases between them.

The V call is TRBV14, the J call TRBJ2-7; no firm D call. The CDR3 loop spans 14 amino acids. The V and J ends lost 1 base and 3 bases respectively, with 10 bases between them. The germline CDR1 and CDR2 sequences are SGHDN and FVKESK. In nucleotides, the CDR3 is TGTGCCAGCAGCCAAGGCCTAGTAGGCTACGAGCAGTACTTC. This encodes CASSQGLVGYEQYF.

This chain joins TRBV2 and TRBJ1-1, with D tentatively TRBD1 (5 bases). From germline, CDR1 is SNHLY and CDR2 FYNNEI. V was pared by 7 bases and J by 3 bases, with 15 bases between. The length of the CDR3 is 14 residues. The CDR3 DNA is TGTGCCAGCATAGGCACGGACAAGTACACTGAAGCTTTCTTT. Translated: CASIGTDKYTEAFF.

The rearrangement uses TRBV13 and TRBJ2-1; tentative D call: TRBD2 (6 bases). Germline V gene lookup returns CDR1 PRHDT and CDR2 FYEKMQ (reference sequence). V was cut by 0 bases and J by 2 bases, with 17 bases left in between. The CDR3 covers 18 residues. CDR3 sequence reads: CASSLGGSGEPPYNEQFF. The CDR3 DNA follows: TGTGCCAGCAGCTTAGGCGGGTCGGGAGAGCCCCCCTACAATGAGCAGTTCTTC.

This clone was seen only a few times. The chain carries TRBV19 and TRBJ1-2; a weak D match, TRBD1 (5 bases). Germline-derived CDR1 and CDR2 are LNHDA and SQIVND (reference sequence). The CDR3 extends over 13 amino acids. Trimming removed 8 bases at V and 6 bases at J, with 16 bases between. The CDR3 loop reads CASPEGGTHGYTF. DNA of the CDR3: TGTGCCAGTCCCGAGGGAGGGACCCATGGCTACACCTTC.

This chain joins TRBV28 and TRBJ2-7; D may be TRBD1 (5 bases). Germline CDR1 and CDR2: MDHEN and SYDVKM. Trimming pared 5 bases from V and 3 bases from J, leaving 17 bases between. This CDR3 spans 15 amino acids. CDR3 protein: CASSPTPGQDYEQYF. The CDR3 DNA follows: TGTGCCAGCAGTCCTACCCCTGGACAAGACTACGAGCAGTACTTC.

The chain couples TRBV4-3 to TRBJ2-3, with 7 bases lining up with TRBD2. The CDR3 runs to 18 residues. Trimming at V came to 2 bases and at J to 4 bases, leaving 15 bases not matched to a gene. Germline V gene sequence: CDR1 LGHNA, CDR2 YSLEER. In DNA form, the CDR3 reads TGCGCCAGCAGCCAATGGTATCGGGAGGCAGGTGGGGCAGATACGCAGTATTTT. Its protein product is CASSQWYREAGGADTQYF.

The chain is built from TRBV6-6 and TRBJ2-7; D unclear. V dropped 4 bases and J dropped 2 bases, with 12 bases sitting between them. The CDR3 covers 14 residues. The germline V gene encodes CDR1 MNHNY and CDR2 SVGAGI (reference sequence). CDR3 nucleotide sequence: TGTGCCAGCAGTTGGGCAGTGCCGGCCTACGAGCAGTACTTC. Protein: CASSWAVPAYEQYF.

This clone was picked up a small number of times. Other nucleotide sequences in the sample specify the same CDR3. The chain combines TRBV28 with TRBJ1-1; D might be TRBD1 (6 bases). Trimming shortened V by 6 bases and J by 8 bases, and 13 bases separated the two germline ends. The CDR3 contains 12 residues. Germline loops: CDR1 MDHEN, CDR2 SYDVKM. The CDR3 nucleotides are TGTGCCAGCAGCCGAGGGGGGACCGAAGCTTTCTTT. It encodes CASSRGGTEAFF.

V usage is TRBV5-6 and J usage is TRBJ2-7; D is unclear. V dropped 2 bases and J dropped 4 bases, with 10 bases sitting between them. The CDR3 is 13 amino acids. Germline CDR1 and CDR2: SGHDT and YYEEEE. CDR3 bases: TGTGCCAGCAGCTTCGCAGGCTCGTACGAGCAGTACTTC. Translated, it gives CASSFAGSYEQYF.

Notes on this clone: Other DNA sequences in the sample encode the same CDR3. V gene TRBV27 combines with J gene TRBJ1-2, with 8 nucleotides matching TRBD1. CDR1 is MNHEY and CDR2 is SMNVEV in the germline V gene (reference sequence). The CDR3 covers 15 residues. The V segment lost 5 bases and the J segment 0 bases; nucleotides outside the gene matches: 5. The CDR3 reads CASSPRTGSNYGYTF. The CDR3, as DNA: TGTGCCAGCAGTCCACGGACAGGGTCTAACTATGGCTACACCTTC.

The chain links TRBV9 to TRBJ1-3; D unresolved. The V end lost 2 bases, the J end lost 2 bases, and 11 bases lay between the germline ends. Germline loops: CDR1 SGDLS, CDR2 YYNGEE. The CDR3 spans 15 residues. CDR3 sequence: CASSVSSGTGNTIYF. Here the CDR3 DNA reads TGTGCCAGCAGCGTTTCGTCGGGGACTGGAAACACCATATATTTT. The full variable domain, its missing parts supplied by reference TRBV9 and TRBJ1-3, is DSGVTQTPKHLITATGQRVTLRCSPRSGDLSVYWYQQSLDQGLQFLIQYYNGEERAKGNILERFSAQQFPDLHSELNLSSLELGDSALYFCASSVSSGTGNTIYFGEGSWLTVV.

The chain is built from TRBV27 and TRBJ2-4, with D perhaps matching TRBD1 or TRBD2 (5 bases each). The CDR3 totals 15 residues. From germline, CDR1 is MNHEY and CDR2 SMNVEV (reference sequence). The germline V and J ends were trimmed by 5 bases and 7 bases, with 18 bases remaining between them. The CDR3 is CASSPKGPTRNIQYF. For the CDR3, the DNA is TGTGCCAGCAGTCCCAAGGGACCCACCAGGAACATTCAGTACTTC.

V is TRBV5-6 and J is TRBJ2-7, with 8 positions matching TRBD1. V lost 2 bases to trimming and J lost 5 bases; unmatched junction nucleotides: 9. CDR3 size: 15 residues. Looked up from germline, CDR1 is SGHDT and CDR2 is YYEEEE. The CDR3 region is CASSLPTGAPNEQYF. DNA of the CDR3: TGTGCCAGCAGCTTACCGACAGGGGCCCCCAACGAGCAGTACTTC.

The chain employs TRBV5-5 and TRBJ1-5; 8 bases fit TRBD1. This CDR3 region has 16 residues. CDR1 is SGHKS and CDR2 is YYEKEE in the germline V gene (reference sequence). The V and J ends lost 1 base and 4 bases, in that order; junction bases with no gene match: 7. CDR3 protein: CASSLRAGGWNQPQHF. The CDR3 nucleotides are TGTGCCAGCAGCTTGAGGGCAGGGGGCTGGAATCAGCCCCAGCATTTT.

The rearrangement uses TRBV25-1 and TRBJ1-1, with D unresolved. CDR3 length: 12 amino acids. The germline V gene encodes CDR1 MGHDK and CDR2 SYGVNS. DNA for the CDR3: TGTGGGAGTTCGGCATCGAACACTGAAGCTTTCTTT. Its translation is CGSSASNTEAFF.